This TCR beta chain was recovered during a study of a mutant IDH1 vaccine in newly diagnosed glioma. Study background: Patients under treatment included around 60% males and 37.5% females and had a mean age of around 40 years. Most patients had radiochemotherapy with temozolomide before enrollment; others had one alone. The study's findings and limits: Induction of immune responses by the vaccine occurred in about 93% of patients.

CDR3 length: 17 amino acids. The ends lost 1 base at V and 3 bases at J; junction bases unmatched: 7. CDR1 and CDR2 from the germline V gene are KGHSH and LQKENI. As to time point: baseline, week 1 (first vaccination visit). Treatment denoted: pre-vaccination baseline after standard-of-care therapy. Tumors from donors were new WHO grade 3 or 4 IDH1-mutant astrocytomas with ATRX loss. Only in-frame clones appear in the TCRdb table, and some are missing; sequencing was by immunoSEQ multiplex PCR. The sample gives approximately 54,000 clones, approximately 81% of which show up once; approximately 19% is in the top ten. A note on this clone: Its cognate antigen is unknown.

The origin of this receptor is a young man with glioma. Sequenced material: PBMCs, taken from a glioma patient treated with radiotherapy, temozolomide or both. The chain links TRBV18 to TRBJ2-7, with 12 nucleotides matching TRBD1. The CDR3 here is CASSPRGGTGGNYEQYF. CDR3 nucleotide sequence: TGTGCCAGCTCACCACGGGGAGGGACAGGGGGCAACTACGAGCAGTACTTC.